The T cell receptor beta chain described here comes from a study of shared clonotypes between healthy human individuals (dated by TCRdb to about 2020). Regarding the complete study: Three men and two women, aged 18 to 49 years, made up the cohort. Per donor, three plates each were used for CD4 naive and CD4 memory, two for CD8 naive, and one for CD8 memory. To estimate repertoire size and how much clonotypes are shared between individuals, the study performed deep sequencing of blood TCR repertoires from roughly five healthy adults. Libraries were prepared and TCR repertoires were sequenced by different laboratories using diverse techniques, in order to increase sequencing depth and limit assay-specific biases. Leukapheresis yielded between about 0.9 and 9 billion PBMCs per donor.

V is cut by 1 base and J by 1 base, and the space between the germline ends is 8 bases. Inclusive of the bounding cysteine and phenylalanine, the CDR3 is 14 residues long. Only the CDR3 portion is preserved as DNA: 42 bases, with reading frame beginning at the first base. According to the germline V gene, CDR1 reads SGHTA and CDR2 reads FQGNSA. Worth noting for this clone: The antigen it binds to is not known. Within one base of it there is no much larger clone, and no base qualities were kept.

Using the deep immunoSEQ assay, TCR CDR3 regions were amplified from genomic DNA by multiplex PCR. Extracted genomic DNA from each cell subset was distributed evenly across all wells of several immunoSEQ 96-well plates, and each plate was treated as a replicate. For sorted subsets, approximately 210 ng genomic DNA, equal to 30,000 to 35,000 T cell genomes, was loaded into each replicate PCR. The purified libraries were quantified using a Qubit 3.0 fluorometer, sized with a Bioanalyzer 2100, and then quantified again using the KAPA Library Quantification kit. Every immunoSEQ 96-well plate was sequenced on a separate single-read 150-cycle Illumina NextSeq 550 flow cell. The study's own analysis went as follows. Because the immunoSEQ output held only junctional sequences and lacked quality scores, the filtering could not match the filtering applied to full-length reads. Sequences were annotated with PyIR, a Python wrapper for IgBLAST v1.9, using IMGT germline references to assign V/J genes and CDR3. Reads with weak V/J assignments (E-value above 1e-6), missing CDR3, stop codons, out-of-frame junctions, or ambiguous translated residues were removed. V3J clonotypes were defined as sequences sharing an identical inferred V gene, J gene, and CDR3 amino acid sequence. Percentage overlap between repertoires was computed as shared unique clonotypes divided by the size of the smaller repertoire. Richness of each repertoire was evaluated using RTK rarefaction, the Chao1 estimator, and Recon v2.1 estimates of unobserved clonotypes. Generation probabilities for all TCRbeta clonotypes obtained by the gDNA method from a handful of donors were computed using OLGA. Here the immuneACCESS table is served through TCRdb, limited to in-frame sequences with V and J called. Missing clones are a known gap in these copies; in checked studies unresolved V genes cover under half, and the rest lacks a known reason. That table furnishes V, J and clone size, whereas the DNA furnished D and trimming. The sample table contains some 1 million clones; only one count was recorded for roughly 75% of them. The ten largest clones take up roughly 1.5% of the sample.

Here is what the overall study found, with its caveats: Compared with non-shared clonotypes, the clonotypes found in all four sorted-subset donors had higher generation probabilities. Sharing across four donors was observed for about 5% of naive CD4, 3% to 4% of naive CD8, about 2.5% of memory CD4, and around 0.44% of memory CD8 clonotypes. Pairwise subsampling led to the expectation that sequencing depth would affect the degree of clonotype sharing among donors. Because the study included a small number of donors, the genetic and exposure-history diversity represented was limited. Only blood was sampled, and tissue TCR repertoires likely differ from those in blood. Larger estimated clonotype richness was generally found for naive subsets than for memory subsets. Rarefaction of sorted-subset datasets indicated incomplete sequencing despite the large sequencing depth.

Donors were healthy HIV-negative adults with no recently reported acute infections or vaccinations. All donors were Caucasian adults living in Nashville, Tennessee, USA. CD4+ T cells were enriched by magnetic negative selection; naive cells were then positively selected on CD45RA, and the negative fraction formed the memory subset. Blood was obtained by leukapheresis, after which PBMCs were separated by Ficoll-Histopaque density gradient centrifugation and cryopreserved in liquid nitrogen vapor phase. Purity and quantity of every magnetically sorted T cell population were checked by analytical flow cytometry. Each sorted fraction had its genomic DNA isolated and then quantified by UV absorbance on a Nanodrop 2000c.

This receptor chain uses TRBV7-2 and TRBJ2-7, with the D gene too uncertain to name. The TCR comes from a young man in good health. Source material: memory CD4+ T cells sorted from blood. The intended sense of this specimen's cell subset or site label: CD45RA-negative fraction. The CDR3 sequence is CASSLDWDSYEQYF. The sequenced DNA is TGTGCCAGCAGCTTAGATTGGGATTCCTACGAGCAGTACTTC.